This T cell receptor beta chain was sequenced for a study of T-cell reconstitution after alpha-beta-depleted transplantation in children. Regarding the study as a whole: Recipient T cells and thymic progenitors that survived were the source of the high TCRbeta diversity seen at day 60 in some patients. Expanded clones from the graft, numbering several hundred, reportedly supplied alpha-beta T cells about two months after transplant. It was newly produced T cells that mostly accounted for T-cell counts and diversity one year after transplant.

This clonotype showed up just a few times. The antigen is not known. Germline V gene data show CDR1 as MNHEY and CDR2 as SVGAGI. Trimming removed 4 bases at V and 9 bases at J, with 25 bases between. CDR3 length equals 17 residues. Unique molecular identifiers were incorporated into the prepared TCRbeta library. TCRdb ran MiXCR on the PCR reads and lists one entry per CDR3 protein. Of some 200,000 distinct CDR3 sequences in the sample, about 8.2% were seen once. This chain links TRBV6-5 with TRBJ2-1; D tentatively reads TRBD1 or TRBD2 (6 bases each). This TCR was sampled from a male patient between 2 and 15 years old who had a stem cell transplant for acute myeloid leukemia, so the T cells may come from the graft donor. This sample comprised PBMCs, mostly from graft donor cells, obtained 360 days after TCRalphabeta/CD19-depleted stem cell transplant. CDR3 in amino acids: CASSLQSRGVGLTEQFF. CDR3 nucleotide sequence: TGTGCCAGCAGTTTACAAAGTAGGGGGGTAGGGCTCACTGAGCAGTTCTTC.